This T cell receptor (beta chain) was identified in a study of CD8 T cells in ankylosing spondylitis. MiXCR, applied by TCRdb to the 5' RACE reads, yields one record per CDR3 protein. The sample yields a few hundred thousand distinct CDR3 sequences, roughly a sixth seen once. The CDR3 consists of 12 residues. Trimming shortened V by 3 bases and J by 6 bases, and 9 bases separated the two germline ends. Germline V gene data show CDR1 as WSHSY and CDR2 as SAAADI. This clonotype was seen a handful of times. What it recognizes is unknown. Whole-study findings and limits: Seemingly distinctive of ankylosing spondylitis blood was a TCR beta motif formed by eight highly homologous variants. Certain motif variants had earlier been reported in reactive arthritis synovial fluid and blood.

This receptor was identified in a male donor with ankylosing spondylitis. This sequence joins TRBV10-2 and TRBJ2-7; the D is unclear. Sequencing was performed on blood, either unsorted or a sorted T cell fraction (not recorded which). CDR3 sequence: CASSEVVGEQYF. CDR3 coding DNA: TGCGCCAGCAGTGAAGTAGTGGGCGAGCAGTACTTC.